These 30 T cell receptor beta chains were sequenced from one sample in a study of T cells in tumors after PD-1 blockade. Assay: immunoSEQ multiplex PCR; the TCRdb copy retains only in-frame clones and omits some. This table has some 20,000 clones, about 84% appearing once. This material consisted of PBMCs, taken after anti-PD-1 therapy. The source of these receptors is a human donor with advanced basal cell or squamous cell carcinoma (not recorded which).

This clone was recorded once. The DNA of the CDR3 is TGTGCCAGCAGCCAAGCTGACAGGGAGGAAAAACTGTTTTTT. It yields the protein CASSQADREEKLFF. This rearrangement joins TRBV3-1 (or the pseudogene TRBV3-2) to TRBJ1-4; 7 bases match TRBD1. There are 14 residues in the CDR3. J lost 8 bases, V lost 1 base, and 4 bases had no gene match. The germline gives CDR1 LGHDT, CDR2 YNNKEL (reference sequence).

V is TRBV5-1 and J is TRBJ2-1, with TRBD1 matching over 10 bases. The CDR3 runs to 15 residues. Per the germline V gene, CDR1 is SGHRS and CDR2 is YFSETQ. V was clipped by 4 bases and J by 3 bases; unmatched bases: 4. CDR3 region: CASSPRTGGYNEQFF. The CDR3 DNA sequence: TGCGCCAGCAGCCCTAGGACAGGGGGCTACAATGAGCAGTTCTTC.

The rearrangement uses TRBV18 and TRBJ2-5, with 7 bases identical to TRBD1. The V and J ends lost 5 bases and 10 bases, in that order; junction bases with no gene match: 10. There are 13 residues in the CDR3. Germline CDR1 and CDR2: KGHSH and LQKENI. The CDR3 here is CASSGKQGIGQYF. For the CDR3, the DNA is TGTGCCAGCTCAGGAAAACAGGGGATCGGCCAGTACTTC.

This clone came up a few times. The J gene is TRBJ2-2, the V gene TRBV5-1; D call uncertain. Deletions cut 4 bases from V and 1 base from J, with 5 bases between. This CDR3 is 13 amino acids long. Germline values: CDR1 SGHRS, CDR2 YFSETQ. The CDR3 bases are TGCGCCAGCAGCCGTGAGAACACCGGGGAGCTGTTTTTT. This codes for CASSRENTGELFF.

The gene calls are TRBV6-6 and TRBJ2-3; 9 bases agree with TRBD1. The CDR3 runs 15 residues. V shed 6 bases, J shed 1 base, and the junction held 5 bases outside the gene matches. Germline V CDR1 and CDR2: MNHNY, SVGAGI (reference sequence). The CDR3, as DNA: TGTGCCAGCAGCCCACGGGACAGGGGCACAGATACGCAGTATTTT. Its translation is CASSPRDRGTDTQYF.

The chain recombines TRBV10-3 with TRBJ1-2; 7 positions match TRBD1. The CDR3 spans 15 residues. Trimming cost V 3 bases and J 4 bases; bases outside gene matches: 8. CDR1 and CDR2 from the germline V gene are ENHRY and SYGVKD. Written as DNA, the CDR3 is TGTGCCATCAGTGATTCTGCAGGGGGTGGCTATGGCTACACCTTC. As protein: CAISDSAGGGYGYTF.

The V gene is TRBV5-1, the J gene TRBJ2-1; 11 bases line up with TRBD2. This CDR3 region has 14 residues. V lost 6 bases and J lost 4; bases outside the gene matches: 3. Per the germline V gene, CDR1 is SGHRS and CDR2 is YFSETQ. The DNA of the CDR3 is TGCGCCAGCACAGGGACTAGCGGATACAATGAGCAGTTCTTC. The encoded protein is CASTGTSGYNEQFF.

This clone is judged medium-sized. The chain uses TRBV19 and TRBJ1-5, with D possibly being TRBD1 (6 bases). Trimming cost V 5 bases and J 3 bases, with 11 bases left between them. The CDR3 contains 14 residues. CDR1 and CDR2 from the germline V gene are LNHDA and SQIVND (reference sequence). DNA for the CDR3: TGTGCCAGTAGTTACGGGGGGCCCAATCAGCCCCAGCATTTT. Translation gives CASSYGGPNQPQHF.

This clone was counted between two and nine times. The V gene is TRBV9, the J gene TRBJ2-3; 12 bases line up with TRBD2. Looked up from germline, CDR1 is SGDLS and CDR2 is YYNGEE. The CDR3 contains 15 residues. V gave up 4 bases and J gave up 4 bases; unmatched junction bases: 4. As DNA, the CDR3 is TGTGCCAGCAGCCCCCCTAGCGGGAGGGCAGATACGCAGTATTTT. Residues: CASSPPSGRADTQYF.

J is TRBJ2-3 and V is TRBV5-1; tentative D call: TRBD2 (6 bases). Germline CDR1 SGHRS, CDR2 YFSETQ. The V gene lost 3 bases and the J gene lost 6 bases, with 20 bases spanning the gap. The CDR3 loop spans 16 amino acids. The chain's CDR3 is CASSSAGRAAGDTQYF. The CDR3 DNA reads TGCGCCAGCAGCTCCGCAGGGCGTGCCGCGGGGGATACGCAGTATTTT. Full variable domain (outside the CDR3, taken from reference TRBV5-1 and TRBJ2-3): KAGVTQTPRYLIKTRGQQVTLSCSPISGHRSVSWYQQTPGQGLQFLFEYFSETQRNKGNFPGRFSGRQFSNSRSEMNVSTLELGDSALYLCASSSAGRAAGDTQYFGPGTRLTVL.

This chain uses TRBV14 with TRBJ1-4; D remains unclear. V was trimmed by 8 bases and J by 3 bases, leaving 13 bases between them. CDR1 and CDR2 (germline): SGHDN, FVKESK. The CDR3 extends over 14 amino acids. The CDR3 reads CASCPSGANEKLFF. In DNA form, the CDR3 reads TGTGCCAGCTGCCCTAGCGGGGCTAATGAAAAACTGTTTTTT.

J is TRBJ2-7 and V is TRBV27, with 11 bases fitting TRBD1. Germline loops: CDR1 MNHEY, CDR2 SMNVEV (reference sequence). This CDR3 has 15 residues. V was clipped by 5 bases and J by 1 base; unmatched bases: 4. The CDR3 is CASSQGTGGSYEQYF. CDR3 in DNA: TGTGCCAGCAGTCAGGGGACAGGGGGATCCTACGAGCAGTACTTC.

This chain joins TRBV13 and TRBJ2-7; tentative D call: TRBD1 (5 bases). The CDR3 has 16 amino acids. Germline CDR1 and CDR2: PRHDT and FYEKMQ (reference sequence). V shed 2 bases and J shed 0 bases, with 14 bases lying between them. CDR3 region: CASSLRQLDSSYEQYF. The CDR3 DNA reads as TGTGCCAGCAGCTTACGGCAGCTCGACAGCTCCTACGAGCAGTACTTC.

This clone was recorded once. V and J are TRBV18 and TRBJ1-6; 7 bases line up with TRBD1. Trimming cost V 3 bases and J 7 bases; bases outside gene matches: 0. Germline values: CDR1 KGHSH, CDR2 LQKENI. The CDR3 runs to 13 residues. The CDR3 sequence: CASSPDRNSPLHF. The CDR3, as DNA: TGTGCCAGCTCACCGGACAGGAATTCACCCCTCCACTTT.

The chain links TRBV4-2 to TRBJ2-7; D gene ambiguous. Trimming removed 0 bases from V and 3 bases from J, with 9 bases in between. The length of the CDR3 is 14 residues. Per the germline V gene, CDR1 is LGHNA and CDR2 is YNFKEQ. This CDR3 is CASSQETAFYEQYF. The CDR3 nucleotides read TGTGCCAGCAGCCAAGAGACTGCGTTCTACGAGCAGTACTTC.

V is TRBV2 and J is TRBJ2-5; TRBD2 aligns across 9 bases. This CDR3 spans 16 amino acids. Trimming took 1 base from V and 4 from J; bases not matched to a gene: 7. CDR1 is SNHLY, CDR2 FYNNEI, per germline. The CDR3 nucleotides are TGTGCCAGCAGTGAAGAGGGCGGGGGGGTCGGAGAGACCCAGTACTTC. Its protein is CASSEEGGGVGETQYF.

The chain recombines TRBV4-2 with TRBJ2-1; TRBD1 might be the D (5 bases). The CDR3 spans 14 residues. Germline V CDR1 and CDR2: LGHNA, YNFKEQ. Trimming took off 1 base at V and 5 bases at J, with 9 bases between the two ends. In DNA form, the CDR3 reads TGTGCCAGCAGCCAAGGCCTAGGGGACAATGAGCAGTTCTTC. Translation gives CASSQGLGDNEQFF.

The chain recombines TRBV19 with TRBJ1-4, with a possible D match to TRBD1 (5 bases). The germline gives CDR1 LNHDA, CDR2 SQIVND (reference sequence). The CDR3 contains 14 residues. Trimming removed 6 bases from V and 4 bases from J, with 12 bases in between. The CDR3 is CASRSLQDNEKLFF. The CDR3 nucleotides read TGTGCCAGTAGGTCGTTACAGGATAATGAAAAACTGTTTTTT.

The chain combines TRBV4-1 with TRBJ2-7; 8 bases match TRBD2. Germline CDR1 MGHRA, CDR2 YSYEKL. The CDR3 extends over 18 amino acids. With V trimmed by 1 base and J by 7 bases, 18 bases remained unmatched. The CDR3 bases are TGCGCCAGCAGCCAAGTTTTGAGTACGGGAGGGCCCCTGAGGGAGCAGTACTTC. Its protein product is CASSQVLSTGGPLREQYF.

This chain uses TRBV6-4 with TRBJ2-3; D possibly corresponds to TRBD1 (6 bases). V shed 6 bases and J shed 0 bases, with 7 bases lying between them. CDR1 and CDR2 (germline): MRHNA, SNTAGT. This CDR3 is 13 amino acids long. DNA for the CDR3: TGTGCCAGCAGGGACAGAAGCACAGATACGCAGTATTTT. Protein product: CASRDRSTDTQYF.

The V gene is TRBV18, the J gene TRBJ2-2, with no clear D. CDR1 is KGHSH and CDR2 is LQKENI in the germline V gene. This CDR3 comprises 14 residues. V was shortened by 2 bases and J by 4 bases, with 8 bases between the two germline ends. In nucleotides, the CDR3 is TGTGCCAGCTCACCATGGGGAAGCACCGGGGAGCTGTTTTTT. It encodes CASSPWGSTGELFF.

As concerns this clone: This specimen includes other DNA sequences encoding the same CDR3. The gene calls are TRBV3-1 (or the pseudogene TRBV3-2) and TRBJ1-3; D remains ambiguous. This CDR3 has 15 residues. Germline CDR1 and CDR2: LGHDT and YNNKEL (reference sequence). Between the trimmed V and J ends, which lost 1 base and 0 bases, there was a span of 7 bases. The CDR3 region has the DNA TGTGCCAGCAGCCAAGGGGGTTCCTCTGGAAACACCATATATTTT. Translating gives CASSQGGSSGNTIYF.

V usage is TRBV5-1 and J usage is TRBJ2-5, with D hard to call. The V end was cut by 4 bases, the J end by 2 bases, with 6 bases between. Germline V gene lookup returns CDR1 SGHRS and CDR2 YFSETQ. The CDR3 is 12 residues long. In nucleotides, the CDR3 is TGCGCCAGCAGCCCAACTCAAGAGACCCAGTACTTC. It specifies CASSPTQETQYF.

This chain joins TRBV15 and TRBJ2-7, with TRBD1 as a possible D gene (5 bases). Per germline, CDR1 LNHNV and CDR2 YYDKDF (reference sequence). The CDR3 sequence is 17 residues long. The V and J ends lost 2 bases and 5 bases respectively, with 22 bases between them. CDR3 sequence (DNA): TGTGCCACCAGCAGACCCCGGTATGCTGGGGCTACGGACGAGCAGTACTTC. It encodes CATSRPRYAGATDEQYF.

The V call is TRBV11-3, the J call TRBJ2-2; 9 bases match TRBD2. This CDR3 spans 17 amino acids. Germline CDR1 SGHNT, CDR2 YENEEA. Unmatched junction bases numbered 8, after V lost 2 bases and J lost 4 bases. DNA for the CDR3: TGTGCCAGCAGCTTACACCCTAGCGGGATTAGCACCGGGGAGCTGTTTTTT. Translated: CASSLHPSGISTGELFF.

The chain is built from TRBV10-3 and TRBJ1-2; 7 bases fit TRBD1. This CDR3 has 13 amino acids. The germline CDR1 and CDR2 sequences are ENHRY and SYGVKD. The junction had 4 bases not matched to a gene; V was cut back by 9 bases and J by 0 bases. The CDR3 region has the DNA TGTGCCATAGACAGGGAAGCTAACTATGGCTACACCTTC. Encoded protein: CAIDREANYGYTF.

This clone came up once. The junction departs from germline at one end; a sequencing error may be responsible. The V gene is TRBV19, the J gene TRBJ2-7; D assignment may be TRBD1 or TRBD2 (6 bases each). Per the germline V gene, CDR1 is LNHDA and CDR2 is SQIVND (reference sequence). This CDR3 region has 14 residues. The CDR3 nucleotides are TGTGCCAGTAGTATAGATTCGGAGTGGGGGGCAATCAGCTTC. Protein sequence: CASSIDSEWGAISF.

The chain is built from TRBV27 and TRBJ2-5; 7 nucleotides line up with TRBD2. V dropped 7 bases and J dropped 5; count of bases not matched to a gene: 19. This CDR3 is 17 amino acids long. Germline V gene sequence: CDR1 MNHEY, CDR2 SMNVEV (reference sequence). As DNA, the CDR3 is TGTGCCAGCACCCTAAGAGCCCGGGCGGGGGTACGTGAGACCCAGTACTTC. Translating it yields CASTLRARAGVRETQYF.

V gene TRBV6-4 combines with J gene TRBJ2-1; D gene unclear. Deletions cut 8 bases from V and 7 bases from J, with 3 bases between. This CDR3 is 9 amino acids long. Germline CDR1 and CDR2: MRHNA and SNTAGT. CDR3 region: CASLNEQFF. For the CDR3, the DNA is TGTGCCAGCTTGAATGAGCAGTTCTTC.

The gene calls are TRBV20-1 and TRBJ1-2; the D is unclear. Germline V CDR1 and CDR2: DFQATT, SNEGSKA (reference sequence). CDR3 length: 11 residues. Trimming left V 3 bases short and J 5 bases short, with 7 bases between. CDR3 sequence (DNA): TGCAGTGCTAGTGGGCTTTATGGCTACACCTTC. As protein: CSASGLYGYTF.